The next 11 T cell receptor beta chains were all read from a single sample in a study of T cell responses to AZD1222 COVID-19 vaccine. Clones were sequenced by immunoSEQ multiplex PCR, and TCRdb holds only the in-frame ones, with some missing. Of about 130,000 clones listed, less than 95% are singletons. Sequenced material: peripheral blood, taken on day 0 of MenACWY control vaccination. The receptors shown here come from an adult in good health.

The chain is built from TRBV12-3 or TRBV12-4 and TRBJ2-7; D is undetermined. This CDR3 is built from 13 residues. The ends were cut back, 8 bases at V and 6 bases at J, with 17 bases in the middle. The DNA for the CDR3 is TGTGCCAGCCGCCCCCGCCTGACGGGCGAGCAGTACTTC. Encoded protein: CASRPRLTGEQYF.

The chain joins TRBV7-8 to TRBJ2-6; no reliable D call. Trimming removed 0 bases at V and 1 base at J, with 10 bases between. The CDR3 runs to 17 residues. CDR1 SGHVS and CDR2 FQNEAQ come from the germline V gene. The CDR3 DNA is TGTGCCAGCAGCTTAGCTCCGTCTGGATCTGGGGCCAACGTCCTGACTTTC. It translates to CASSLAPSGSGANVLTF.

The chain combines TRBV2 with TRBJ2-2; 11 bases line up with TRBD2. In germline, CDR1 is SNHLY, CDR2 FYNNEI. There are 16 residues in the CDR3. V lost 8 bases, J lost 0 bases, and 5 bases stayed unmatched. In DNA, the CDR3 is TGTGCCAGCTCCCCTAGCGGGAGGTCGAACACCGGGGAGCTGTTTTTT. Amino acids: CASSPSGRSNTGELFF.

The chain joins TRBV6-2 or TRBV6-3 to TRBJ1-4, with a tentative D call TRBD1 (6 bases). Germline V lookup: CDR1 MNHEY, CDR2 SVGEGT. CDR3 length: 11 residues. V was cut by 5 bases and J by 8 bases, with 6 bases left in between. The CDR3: CASSQGEKLFF. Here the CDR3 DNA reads TGTGCCAGCAGTCAGGGGGAAAAACTGTTTTTT.

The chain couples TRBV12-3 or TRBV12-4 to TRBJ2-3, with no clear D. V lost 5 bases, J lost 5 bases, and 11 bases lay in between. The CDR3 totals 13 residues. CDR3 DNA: TGTGCCAGCAGTCCCCTATTAGGAGATACGCAGTATTTT. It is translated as CASSPLLGDTQYF.

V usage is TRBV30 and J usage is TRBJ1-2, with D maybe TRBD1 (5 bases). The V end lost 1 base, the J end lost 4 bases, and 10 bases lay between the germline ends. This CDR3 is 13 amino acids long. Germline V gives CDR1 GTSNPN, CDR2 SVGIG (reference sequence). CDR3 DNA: TGTGCCTGGAGTGACGGGACCACCTATGGCTACACCTTC. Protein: CAWSDGTTYGYTF.

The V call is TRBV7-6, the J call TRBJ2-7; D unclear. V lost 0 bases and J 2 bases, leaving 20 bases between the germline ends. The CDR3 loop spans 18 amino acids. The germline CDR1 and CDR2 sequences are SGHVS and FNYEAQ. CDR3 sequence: CASSLALISTNSAYEQYF. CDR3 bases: TGTGCCAGCAGCTTAGCGCTGATTAGCACCAACTCCGCCTACGAGCAGTACTTC.

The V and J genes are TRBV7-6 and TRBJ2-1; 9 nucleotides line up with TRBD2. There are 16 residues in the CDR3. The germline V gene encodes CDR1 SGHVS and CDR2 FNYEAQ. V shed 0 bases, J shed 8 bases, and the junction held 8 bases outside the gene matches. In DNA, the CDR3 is TGTGCCAGCAGCTTAGCGGGGACTAGCTCGGTCGATGAGCAGTTCTTC. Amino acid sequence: CASSLAGTSSVDEQFF.

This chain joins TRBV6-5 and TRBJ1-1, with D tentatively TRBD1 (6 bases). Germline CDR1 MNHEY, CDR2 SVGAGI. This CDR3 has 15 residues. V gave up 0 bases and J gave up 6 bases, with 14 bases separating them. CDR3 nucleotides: TGTGCCAGCAGTTACTCGCGGGGGGCGGCGGCTGAAGCTTTCTTT. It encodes CASSYSRGAAAEAFF.

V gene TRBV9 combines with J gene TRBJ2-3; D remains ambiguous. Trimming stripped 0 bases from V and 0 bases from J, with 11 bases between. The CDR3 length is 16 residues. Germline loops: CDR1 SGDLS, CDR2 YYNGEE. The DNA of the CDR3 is TGTGCCAGCAGCGTAGAGGGTGGACGGAGCACAGATACGCAGTATTTT. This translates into CASSVEGGRSTDTQYF.

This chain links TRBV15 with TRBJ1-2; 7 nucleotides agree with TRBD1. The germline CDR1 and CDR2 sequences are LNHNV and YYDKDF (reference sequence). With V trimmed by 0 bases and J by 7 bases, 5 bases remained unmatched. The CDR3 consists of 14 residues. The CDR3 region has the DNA TGTGCCACCAGCAGAGATCAAAGGGGGCCTGGCTACACCTTC. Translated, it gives CATSRDQRGPGYTF.